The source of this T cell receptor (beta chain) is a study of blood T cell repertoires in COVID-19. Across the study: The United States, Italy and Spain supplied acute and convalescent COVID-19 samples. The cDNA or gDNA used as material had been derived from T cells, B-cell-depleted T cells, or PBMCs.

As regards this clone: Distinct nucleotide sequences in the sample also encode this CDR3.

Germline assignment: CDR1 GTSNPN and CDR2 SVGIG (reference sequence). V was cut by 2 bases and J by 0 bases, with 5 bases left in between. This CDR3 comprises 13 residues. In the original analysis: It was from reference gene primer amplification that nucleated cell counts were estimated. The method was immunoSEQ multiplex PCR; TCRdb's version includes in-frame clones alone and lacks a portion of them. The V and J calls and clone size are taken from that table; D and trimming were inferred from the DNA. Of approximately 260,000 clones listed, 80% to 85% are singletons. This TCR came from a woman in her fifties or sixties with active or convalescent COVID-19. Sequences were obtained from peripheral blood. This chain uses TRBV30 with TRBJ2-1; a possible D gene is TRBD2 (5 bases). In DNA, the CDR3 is TGTGCCTGGAGTCGGGGCTCCTACAATGAGCAGTTCTTC. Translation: CAWSRGSYNEQFF.